The TCR beta chain under discussion was sequenced for a study of OX40 agonist ivuxolimab in advanced cancers. Study at large: Intravenous ivuxolimab was administered to patients every 2 weeks at 0.01 to 10 mg/kg.

Measured with immunoSEQ multiplex PCR; TCRdb has only the in-frame clones, and not every one. The sample consists of some 19,000 clones, 83% of them appearing once. The ends were cut back, 5 bases at V and 3 bases at J, with 10 bases in the middle. Germline loops: CDR1 LGHNA, CDR2 YNFKEQ. The CDR3 length is 13 residues. The TCR sequence derives from an adult with an advanced solid tumor such as melanoma, head and neck, liver or kidney cancer. The chain uses TRBV4-2 and TRBJ1-2, with D possibly matching TRBD1 (5 bases). The starting material was CD4+ or CD8+ T cells sorted from blood, obtained in a trial of the OX40 agonist ivuxolimab. In DNA, the CDR3 is TGTGCCAGCAGCTCCGGGACGCACTATGGCTACACCTTC. Amino acid sequence: CASSSGTHYGYTF.